These T cell receptor beta chains were read from a single sample in a study of blood T cell repertoires in COVID-19. Assay: immunoSEQ multiplex PCR; the TCRdb copy retains only in-frame clones and omits some. The table includes tens of thousands of clones, 89% detected once. Material for sequencing was peripheral blood. These receptors came from a human donor in a cohort sampled during active COVID-19. Both conserved end residues are part of each CDR3. A D gene is named only where the DNA matches it firmly. Where a row states a size, it is once, few, many or the class of an expanded clone; other rows omit it.

v_gene,j_gene,abundance,d_gene,CDR3aa,CDR3nt
TRBV2,TRBJ2-1,-,-,CASSEGISEDEQFF,TGTGCCAGCAGTGAAGGGATCAGTGAGGATGAGCAGTTCTTC
TRBV10-3,TRBJ2-1,-,-,CAINAGPRVGEQFF,TGTGCCATCAACGCGGGACCCCGGGTCGGGGAGCAGTTCTTC
TRBV7-2,TRBJ2-7,-,-,CASSLAGTGEQYF,TGTGCCAGCAGCTTAGCGGGGACTGGCGAGCAGTACTTC
TRBV10-3,TRBJ2-7,-,TRBD1,CAILSSTGDEQYF,TGTGCCATTCTTTCCTCGACAGGGGACGAGCAGTACTTC
TRBV5-3,TRBJ1-4,-,-,CARSLTSGEAAEKLFF,TGTGCCAGAAGCTTGACTTCTGGGGAGGCGGCTGAAAAACTGTTTTTT
TRBV19,TRBJ1-2,-,-,CASSSTGFHYGYTF,TGTGCCAGTAGTAGCACCGGGTTCCACTATGGCTACACCTTC
TRBV12-3/TRBV12-4,TRBJ1-2,-,-,CASSFSVYGYTF,TGTGCCAGCAGTTTCTCAGTTTATGGCTACACCTTC
TRBV7-9,TRBJ2-5,-,TRBD2,CASSLAGGPETQYF,TGTGCCAGCAGCCTAGCGGGGGGGCCGGAGACCCAGTACTTC
TRBV7-2,TRBJ2-7,-,TRBD1,CASSTRDRGFYEQYF,TGTGCCAGCAGCACCCGGGACAGGGGATTCTACGAGCAGTACTTC
TRBV29-1,TRBJ2-6,-,-,CSVGTTRSGANVLTF,TGCAGCGTTGGAACGACTAGATCTGGGGCCAACGTCCTGACTTTC
TRBV6-5,TRBJ1-2,-,-,CASRGGYGYTF,TGTGCCAGCCGGGGGGGTTATGGCTACACCTTC
TRBV7-2,TRBJ2-7,-,-,CASSLIRDEQYF,TGTGCCAGCAGCTTAATCCGAGACGAGCAGTACTTC
TRBV7-2,TRBJ2-1,-,-,CASSRSMGLYNEQFF,TGTGCCAGCAGCCGGTCGATGGGGCTTTACAATGAGCAGTTCTTC
TRBV7-6,TRBJ1-2,-,-,CASSLGRGSNYGYTF,TGTGCCAGCAGCCTGGGCCGGGGGTCTAACTATGGCTACACCTTC
TRBV24-1,TRBJ1-5,once,TRBD1,CATSENPGTGANQPQHF,TGTGCCACCAGTGAAAACCCCGGGACAGGGGCCAATCAGCCCCAGCATTTT
TRBV5-1,TRBJ1-2,-,TRBD1,CASSSGQGNYGYTF,TGCGCCAGCAGCTCCGGACAGGGGAACTATGGCTACACCTTC
TRBV6-6,TRBJ2-7,once,-,CASRLLPRDSDEQYF,TGTGCCAGCAGACTTCTCCCGAGGGATAGCGACGAGCAGTACTTC
TRBV9,TRBJ2-7,-,-,CASSVGRASYEQYF,TGTGCCAGCAGCGTGGGCAGGGCCTCCTACGAGCAGTACTTC
TRBV28,TRBJ2-5,-,TRBD2,CASSRGLAGSRLYQETQYF,TGTGCCAGCAGCCGTGGACTAGCGGGGAGTAGGCTTTACCAAGAGACCCAGTACTTC
TRBV7-6,TRBJ2-7,-,-,CASSLAGIDEQYF,TGTGCCAGCAGCTTAGCCGGGATTGACGAGCAGTACTTC
TRBV19,TRBJ1-1,-,-,CASSIGGQANTEAFF,TGTGCCAGTAGTATTGGCGGACAAGCGAACACTGAAGCTTTCTTT
TRBV7-2,TRBJ2-3,-,TRBD2,CASSLAPRSSGGIGDTQYF,TGTGCCAGCAGCTTAGCGCCTCGGTCTAGCGGGGGGATAGGGGATACGCAGTATTTT